This TCR beta chain is from a study of control samples from healthy donors and cancer patients. The data were produced by immunoSEQ multiplex PCR, yet TCRdb's version contains in-frame clones alone and is incomplete. The sample includes approximately 92,000 clones, 93% of them seen just once. This clone occurred once. The sample was blood. This receptor was taken from a woman in her twenties or thirties in good health.

The CDR3 loop reads CASSQGHRGYYEQYF. The CDR3, as DNA: TGTGCCAGCAGCCAAGGACACAGGGGGTACTACGAGCAGTACTTC. V usage is TRBV14 and J usage is TRBJ2-7, with 8 bases lining up with TRBD1. The CDR3 has 15 residues. The germline CDR1 and CDR2 sequences are SGHDN and FVKESK. J was trimmed by 3 bases and V by 1 base; bases with no gene match: 5. Filled out from reference TRBV14 and TRBJ2-7, the complete variable domain reads EAGVTQFPSHSVIEKGQTVTLRCDPISGHDNLYWYRRVMGKEIKFLLHFVKESKQDESGMPNNRFLAERTGGTYSTLKVQPAELEDSGVYFCASSQGHRGYYEQYFGPGTRLTVT.